The 11 T cell receptor beta chains below all came from one sample that was sequenced in a study of shared clonotypes between healthy human individuals. Produced via immunoSEQ multiplex PCR; TCRdb's table is partial and in-frame only. Found here are about 1 million clones, roughly 75% of them singletons; the top ten hold approximately 1.5%. The sample consisted of memory CD4+ T cells sorted from blood. Subset denoted: CD45RA-negative fraction. These TCRs come from a man between 18 and 29 years old in good health.

This chain joins TRBV14 and TRBJ2-7, with 7 bases matching TRBD1. The CDR3 loop spans 18 amino acids. CDR1 is SGHDN and CDR2 is FVKESK in the germline V gene. The V gene end was trimmed by 0 bases and the J gene end by 3 bases; junction bases not matched to a gene: 14. In DNA form, the CDR3 reads TGTGCCAGCAGCCAAGATAGGCTGAGGGGGCATATAAACTACGAGCAGTACTTC. Its translation is CASSQDRLRGHINYEQYF.

The chain employs TRBV6-6 and TRBJ2-5; D gene ambiguous. This CDR3 has 15 amino acids. Trimming left V 0 bases short and J 3 bases short, with 11 bases between. Germline V CDR1 and CDR2: MNHNY, SVGAGI (reference sequence). CDR3 amino acids: CASSYSQSSEETQYF. The CDR3 DNA reads as TGTGCCAGCAGTTACTCCCAGAGCAGTGAAGAGACCCAGTACTTC.

V and J are TRBV4-1 and TRBJ2-1; D is perhaps TRBD1 (5 bases). The CDR3 extends over 14 amino acids. Trimming took off 4 bases at V and 5 bases at J, with 12 bases between the two ends. Looked up from germline, CDR1 is MGHRA and CDR2 is YSYEKL. CDR3 bases: TGCGCCAGCAGCCTTTTCGACAGAAACAATGAGCAGTTCTTC. Amino acids: CASSLFDRNNEQFF.

This clone came up a few times. This chain uses TRBV11-1 with TRBJ2-3; D may be TRBD1 (6 bases). The CDR3 spans 15 residues. The germline V gene has CDR1 SGHAT and CDR2 FQDESV (reference sequence). V dropped 5 bases and J dropped 0 bases, with 12 bases sitting between them. The CDR3 loop is CASSPSQGSTDTQYF. The CDR3 DNA sequence: TGTGCCAGCAGCCCTTCACAGGGTAGCACAGATACGCAGTATTTT.

The chain is built from TRBV18 and TRBJ2-7, with 8 bases that match TRBD1. CDR1 is KGHSH and CDR2 is LQKENI in the germline V gene. The CDR3 is 15 amino acids. V trimming: 6 bases; J trimming: 2 bases; junction bases outside the gene matches: 9. The CDR3 region has the DNA TGTGCCAGCTCGTTCGGACAGGGAGTTACCTACGAGCAGTACTTC. It specifies CASSFGQGVTYEQYF. Based on the CDR3 plus reference TRBV18 and TRBJ2-7, the full variable domain is NAGVMQNPRHLVRRRGQEARLRCSPMKGHSHVYWYRQLPEEGLKFMVYLQKENIIDESGMPKERFSAEFPKEGPSILRIQQVVRGDSAAYFCASSFGQGVTYEQYFGPGTRLTVT.

The chain carries TRBV4-3 and TRBJ2-3; 7 bases agree with TRBD2. Germline V gene data show CDR1 as LGHNA and CDR2 as YSLEER. The CDR3 covers 18 residues. V shed 0 bases, J shed 3 bases, and the junction held 12 bases outside the gene matches. Written as DNA, the CDR3 is TGCGCCAGCAGCCAAGAAGCCCCTATGGGCGGGAGAACAGATACGCAGTATTTT. Amino acids: CASSQEAPMGGRTDTQYF.

A word on this clone: This sample also contains other DNA sequences that code for the same CDR3. The rearrangement links TRBV5-6 to TRBJ1-5, with D possibly TRBD1 on 6 matching bases. V lost 3 bases to trimming and J lost 6 bases, with 13 bases between them. The CDR3 spans 14 residues. CDR1 SGHDT and CDR2 YYEEEE come from the germline V gene. The CDR3 reads CASSSQGSGQPQHF. The DNA of the CDR3 is TGTGCCAGCAGCTCGCAGGGGAGCGGTCAGCCCCAGCATTTT.

The chain links TRBV7-6 to TRBJ1-1; 7 positions agree with TRBD1. Trimming at V came to 4 bases and at J to 5 bases, leaving 7 bases not matched to a gene. There are 14 residues in the CDR3. CDR1 is SGHVS, CDR2 FNYEAQ, per germline. The CDR3 DNA sequence: TGTGCCAGCAGCTCTCAGACAGGGAGTACTGAAGCTTTCTTT. Translating it yields CASSSQTGSTEAFF.

The chain combines TRBV7-2 with TRBJ2-3, with TRBD2 as a possible D gene (5 bases). Germline V gives CDR1 SGHTA, CDR2 FQGNSA. Trimming stripped 4 bases from V and 1 base from J, with 12 bases between. The CDR3 consists of 15 residues. Here the CDR3 reads CASSSPERRTDTQYF. For the CDR3, the DNA is TGTGCCAGCAGCTCGCCCGAGCGGCGCACAGATACGCAGTATTTT.

The chain couples TRBV27 to TRBJ2-7, with TRBD2 matching over 9 bases. Germline trimming cut 8 bases from V and 1 base from J; bases unmatched to any gene: 9. Germline assignment: CDR1 MNHEY and CDR2 SMNVEV (reference sequence). This CDR3 comprises 15 residues. The CDR3: CASGPASGASYEQYF. The CDR3 nucleotides are TGTGCCAGCGGACCTGCTAGCGGGGCTTCCTACGAGCAGTACTTC.

The chain links TRBV27 to TRBJ2-2; unclear D gene. The germline V gene has CDR1 MNHEY and CDR2 SMNVEV (reference sequence). Between the trimmed V and J ends, which lost 8 bases and 7 bases, there was a span of 14 bases. CDR3 length: 13 amino acids. The CDR3 spells CASRAYWGGELFF. CDR3 in DNA: TGTGCCAGCCGGGCATATTGGGGCGGGGAGCTGTTTTTT.